This T cell receptor (beta chain) originates from a study of spatial heterogeneity in lung cancer. The overall study: Within raw reads, each unique TCR and UMI combination appeared on average more than ten times. Study results and limitations: Resection saw ubiquitous expanded tumor TCRs appear in blood more than follow-up did.

In TCRdb, the 5' RACE reads were re-called with MiXCR into one record per CDR3 protein. The data show 95,000 to 130,000 distinct CDR3 sequences, 12% seen once. The germline V and J ends were trimmed by 2 bases and 0 bases, with 6 bases remaining between them. The CDR3 loop spans 13 amino acids. Germline lookup yields CDR1 DFQATT and CDR2 SNEGSKA (reference sequence). Time point denoted: blood at routine non-recurrence follow-up after resection. Whole RNA from tumor, nontumor lung or frozen PBMC was sequenced unsorted. In its sample, this clonotype was seen a few times. Its specificity is not known. The sequence was obtained from a male donor with early-stage non-small cell lung cancer. V usage is TRBV20-1 and J usage is TRBJ2-3; the D is unclear. Sequenced material: PBMCs, taken at follow-up. The CDR3 reads CSARPSSTDTQYF. The CDR3 DNA follows: TGCAGTGCTAGACCCTCTAGCACAGATACGCAGTATTTT.